The 28 T cell receptor beta chains below all came from one sample that was sequenced in a study of cytomegalovirus exposure and HLA in healthy donors. The primer mix had 60 Vbeta and 13 Jbeta primers. Some clones are missing from TCRdb's copy, which holds only in-frame ones; the method was immunoSEQ multiplex PCR. The table includes some 150,000 clones, 74% detected once. Sample: PBMCs. These receptors were collected from a man in his late teens or twenties in good health and CMV-seropositive.

This clone was seen only a few times. The rearrangement links TRBV28 to TRBJ1-4; TRBD1 might be the D (6 bases). V lost 6 bases and J lost 3, with 11 bases in between. Germline V gene lookup returns CDR1 MDHEN and CDR2 SYDVKM. The CDR3 loop spans 14 amino acids. DNA of the CDR3: TGTGCCAGCAGACGAGACAGGTCTAATGAAAAACTGTTTTTT. Its protein product is CASRRDRSNEKLFF.

This chain uses TRBV6-5 with TRBJ2-7; D may be TRBD2 (5 bases). CDR3 length: 12 amino acids. Germline V gene sequence: CDR1 MNHEY, CDR2 SVGAGI. V was shortened by 5 bases and J by 7 bases, with 12 bases between the two germline ends. The CDR3: CASSLGLGEQYF. The CDR3 bases are TGTGCCAGCAGTCTCGGACTGGGAGAGCAGTACTTC.

This clone was found a few times. The chain combines TRBV2 with TRBJ2-7; 8 nucleotides align to TRBD1. The germline V gene encodes CDR1 SNHLY and CDR2 FYNNEI. The CDR3 spans 14 residues. J gave up 5 bases and V 4 bases, and 7 bases lay outside the gene matches. The CDR3: CASSAQGANDEQYF. The CDR3 coding sequence is TGTGCCAGCAGTGCCCAGGGGGCAAATGACGAGCAGTACTTC.

This clone was seen once. The chain has TRBV10-1 and TRBJ2-1; 7 nucleotides agree with TRBD1. The germline V gene has CDR1 WNHNN and CDR2 SYGVQD (reference sequence). V lost 0 bases and J lost 3; bases outside the gene matches: 5. CDR3 length equals 16 residues. The CDR3: CASSESTAGGYNEQFF. CDR3 in DNA: TGCGCCAGCAGTGAGTCGACGGCAGGGGGCTACAATGAGCAGTTCTTC.

The chain is built from TRBV5-6 and TRBJ1-2; 9 positions agree with TRBD1. Germline assignment: CDR1 SGHDT and CDR2 YYEEEE. The V gene end was trimmed by 4 bases and the J gene end by 2 bases; junction bases not matched to a gene: 6. The CDR3 totals 15 residues. Here the CDR3 DNA reads TGTGCCAGCAGCGAAGCCGGGACAGGGAACTATGGCTACACCTTC. As protein: CASSEAGTGNYGYTF.

This clone was detected only once. V and J are TRBV10-2 and TRBJ2-1, with D maybe TRBD2 (6 bases). The CDR3 spans 15 residues. Per germline, CDR1 WSHSY and CDR2 SAAADI. V lost 4 bases and J lost 4, with 14 bases in between. The CDR3 coding sequence is TGCGCCAGCAGTGGAAGGAAGGGGACTTACAATGAGCAGTTCTTC. It specifies CASSGRKGTYNEQFF.

The genes are TRBV30 and TRBJ1-2; 7 positions match TRBD1. J was trimmed by 4 bases and V by 7 bases; bases with no gene match: 9. Germline CDR1 GTSNPN, CDR2 SVGIG (reference sequence). The CDR3 is 13 residues long. The CDR3 DNA follows: TGTGCCTCCGCTTGGGGGACAGTCTATGGCTACACCTTC. Protein sequence: CASAWGTVYGYTF.

The chain is built from TRBV14 and TRBJ2-1; no clear D gene. The CDR3 sequence is 13 residues long. Germline V gene data show CDR1 as SGHDN and CDR2 as FVKESK. The V gene lost 3 bases and the J gene lost 4 bases, with 7 bases spanning the gap. CDR3 in amino acids: CASSQYNYNEQFF. The CDR3 DNA is TGTGCCAGCAGCCAGTATAATTACAATGAGCAGTTCTTC.

This sequence joins TRBV6-4 and TRBJ1-2, with TRBD1 identical over 10 bases. Germline trimming cut 2 bases from V and 1 base from J; bases unmatched to any gene: 19. Germline lookup yields CDR1 MRHNA and CDR2 SNTAGT. The CDR3 is made up of 21 amino acids. CDR3 DNA sequence: TGTGCCAGCAGTGACCAGGACAGGGGGGCATCATGGGGCCGATATAACTATGGCTACACCTTC. Translated: CASSDQDRGASWGRYNYGYTF.

The V gene is TRBV7-3, the J gene TRBJ1-5; perhaps TRBD1 as D (5 bases). This CDR3 has 16 residues. Germline CDR1 is SGHTA and CDR2 is FQGTGA. V was clipped by 3 bases and J by 0 bases, with 12 bases between them. The CDR3 is CASSFDSFYSNQPQHF. DNA of the CDR3: TGTGCCAGCAGCTTTGACAGTTTCTATAGCAATCAGCCCCAGCATTTT.

This chain connects TRBV30 to TRBJ1-3; 10 bases align to TRBD1. Germline V lookup: CDR1 GTSNPN, CDR2 SVGIG (reference sequence). Losses at the gene ends were 0 bases for V and 3 bases for J; bases not matched to a gene: 5. This CDR3 comprises 16 residues. The CDR3: CAWSVLGQGGGNTIYF. CDR3 coding DNA: TGTGCCTGGAGTGTACTCGGACAGGGGGGTGGAAACACCATATATTTT.

The V gene is TRBV2, the J gene TRBJ2-7; D may be TRBD2 (6 bases). The germline V gene encodes CDR1 SNHLY and CDR2 FYNNEI. The CDR3 is made up of 12 amino acids. The ends were cut back, 6 bases at V and 2 bases at J, with 8 bases in the middle. CDR3 nucleotide sequence: TGTGCCAGCAGGCGGGATCCCTACGAGCAGTACGTC. Encoded protein: CASRRDPYEQYV.

V gene TRBV28 combines with J gene TRBJ1-4; no definite D call. This CDR3 is 14 amino acids long. CDR1 is MDHEN, CDR2 SYDVKM, per germline. Trimming stripped 5 bases from V and 8 bases from J, with 15 bases between. In DNA, the CDR3 is TGTGCCAGCAGTCCGAGAGGGCGATACGAAAAACTGTTTTTT. Translation: CASSPRGRYEKLFF.

This sequence joins TRBV7-2 and TRBJ2-1; unclear D gene. This CDR3 is 13 amino acids long. Germline CDR1 reads SGHTA; CDR2 reads FQGNSA. Trimming took 5 bases from V and 2 from J, leaving 7 bases between them. DNA for the CDR3: TGTGCCAGCAGCAGACTTGCCTACAATGAGCAGTTCTTC. Protein sequence: CASSRLAYNEQFF.

This clone occurred a few times. The V gene is TRBV5-6, the J gene TRBJ2-6, with 9 bases identical to TRBD2. Germline CDR1 SGHDT, CDR2 YYEEEE. The CDR3 consists of 18 residues. V lost 4 bases, J lost 0 bases, and 8 bases stayed unmatched. CDR3 amino acids: CASSLLAGSSSGANVLTF. The CDR3 DNA is TGTGCCAGCAGCCTCCTAGCGGGGTCAAGCTCTGGGGCCAACGTCCTGACTTTC.

The chain uses TRBV6-5 and TRBJ1-5; D gene ambiguous. The CDR3 totals 13 residues. The V end was cut by 8 bases, the J end by 2 bases, with 10 bases between. From germline, CDR1 is MNHEY and CDR2 SVGAGI. CDR3 region: CASRGMGNQPQHF. DNA for the CDR3: TGTGCCAGCCGGGGAATGGGCAATCAGCCCCAGCATTTT.

CDR3 in amino acids: CASSSRPGVGGASHEQYF. The CDR3 DNA follows: TGTGCCAGCAGCTCCAGGCCGGGAGTAGGCGGGGCCTCGCACGAGCAGTACTTC. This chain connects TRBV7-2 to TRBJ2-7; tentative D call: TRBD2 (6 bases). This CDR3 spans 18 amino acids. The ends were cut back, 4 bases at V and 5 bases at J, with 27 bases in the middle. In germline, CDR1 is SGHTA, CDR2 FQGNSA.

About this clone: A read error may produce the germline difference seen at one junction end. The J gene is TRBJ2-1, the V gene TRBV7-7, with D maybe TRBD2 (6 bases). The CDR3 has 15 residues. Germline lookup yields CDR1 SSHAT and CDR2 FNYEAQ (reference sequence). In DNA, the CDR3 is TGTGCTAGCAGCTTAACGGCGGGGTCCTACAATGAGCAGTTCTTC. Its protein product is CASSLTAGSYNEQFF.

This clone was seen more than once but under ten times. The J gene is TRBJ1-1, the V gene TRBV6-4; 10 bases agree with TRBD1. The V and J ends lost 2 bases and 7 bases, in that order; junction bases with no gene match: 4. From germline, CDR1 is MRHNA and CDR2 SNTAGT. The CDR3 has 14 amino acids. The CDR3 is CASSDGTGVGEAFF. DNA of the CDR3: TGTGCCAGCAGTGACGGGACAGGGGTCGGTGAAGCTTTCTTT.

The rearrangement joins TRBV7-8 to TRBJ2-3; maybe TRBD2 (5 bases). This CDR3 spans 15 amino acids. Germline values: CDR1 SGHVS, CDR2 FQNEAQ. The V and J ends lost 3 bases and 3 bases respectively, with 13 bases between them. The CDR3 sequence is CASSFVEAETDTQYF. CDR3 coding DNA: TGTGCCAGCAGCTTTGTGGAGGCGGAGACAGATACGCAGTATTTT.

The V and J genes are TRBV27 and TRBJ2-3; TRBD2 matches 10 bases. Trimming removed 2 bases from V and 5 bases from J; junction bases left unmatched: 1. CDR3 length equals 14 residues. Germline-derived CDR1 and CDR2 are MNHEY and SMNVEV (reference sequence). The CDR3 coding sequence is TGTGCCAGCAGTTTAGGACTAGCGGAAGATACGCAGTATTTT. Its translation: CASSLGLAEDTQYF.

This chain joins TRBV11-3 and TRBJ2-5; 14 bases are a match to TRBD2. Germline-derived CDR1 and CDR2 are SGHNT and YENEEA. V was pared by 6 bases and J by 4 bases, with 7 bases of the junction left unmatched. The length of the CDR3 is 16 residues. The CDR3: CASSPGTSGRGETQYF. The CDR3 nucleotides are TGTGCCAGCAGTCCGGGGACTAGCGGGAGAGGAGAGACCCAGTACTTC.

The genes are TRBV4-1 and TRBJ1-2; possible D gene TRBD1, 6 bases. The germline CDR1 and CDR2 sequences are MGHRA and YSYEKL. The CDR3 totals 14 residues. V lost 0 bases to trimming and J lost 8 bases, with 13 bases between them. CDR3 amino acids: CASSQEGRGEGYTF. In DNA form, the CDR3 reads TGCGCCAGCAGCCAAGAAGGCAGGGGAGAGGGCTACACCTTC.

The gene calls are TRBV11-2 and TRBJ1-2, with 9 bases aligning to TRBD1. Looked up from germline, CDR1 is SGHAT and CDR2 is FQNNGV. J gave up 5 bases and V 3 bases, and 4 bases lay outside the gene matches. The CDR3 spans 14 residues. CDR3 in amino acids: CASSLGQGLYGYTF. The DNA of the CDR3 is TGTGCCAGCAGCTTGGGACAGGGTCTTTATGGCTACACCTTC.

The CDR3 nucleotides are TGTGCCAGCTCACCACGCAAAATAGGACTAGCGGGGGGCACAGATACGCAGTATTTT. It is translated as CASSPRKIGLAGGTDTQYF. V usage is TRBV18 and J usage is TRBJ2-3, with 13 positions matching TRBD2. V shed 1 base, J shed 1 base, and the junction held 8 bases outside the gene matches. This CDR3 region has 19 residues. Per the germline V gene, CDR1 is KGHSH and CDR2 is LQKENI.

This chain links TRBV15 with TRBJ1-2, with a possible D match to TRBD1 (6 bases). The CDR3 consists of 16 residues. Germline values: CDR1 LNHNV, CDR2 YYDKDF (reference sequence). The V end lost 0 bases, the J end lost 4 bases, and 15 bases lay between the germline ends. DNA of the CDR3: TGTGCCACCAGCAGAGATCCGATGACAGGCACCTATGGCTACACCTTC. It is translated as CATSRDPMTGTYGYTF.

The chain carries TRBV19 and TRBJ1-1; weak D call: TRBD1 (5 bases). There are 14 residues in the CDR3. V lost 4 bases to trimming and J lost 4 bases, with 13 bases between them. CDR1 and CDR2 (germline): LNHDA, SQIVND (reference sequence). The CDR3 sequence is CASSTRQSATEAFF. CDR3 bases: TGTGCCAGTAGTACCCGACAGTCAGCCACTGAAGCTTTCTTT.

The rearrangement links TRBV4-2 to TRBJ1-3; D might be TRBD1 (6 bases). Per germline, CDR1 LGHNA and CDR2 YNFKEQ. The CDR3 extends over 16 amino acids. The V end lost 4 bases, the J end lost 0 bases, and 13 bases lay between the germline ends. The CDR3 DNA is TGTGCCAGCAGCCCGTTAGGACAGCTCTCTGGAAACACCATATATTTT. Translated: CASSPLGQLSGNTIYF.